This TCR beta chain originates from a study of T cell responses to AZD1222 COVID-19 vaccine. Generated by immunoSEQ multiplex PCR, the TCRdb table keeps only in-frame clones and is missing some. The sample includes more than 100,000 clones, about 93% of them seen just once. Germline-derived CDR1 and CDR2 are WSHSY and SAAADI. The CDR3 runs 13 residues. Trimming removed 3 bases from V and 2 bases from J, with 8 bases in between. The source was peripheral blood, collected on day 0 of AZD1222 vaccination. The origin of this receptor is an adult in good health. J is TRBJ2-7 and V is TRBV10-2; D remains unclear. The CDR3 DNA reads TGCGCCAGCAGTGAAGGCACAACCTACGAGCAGTACTTC. It codes for CASSEGTTYEQYF.